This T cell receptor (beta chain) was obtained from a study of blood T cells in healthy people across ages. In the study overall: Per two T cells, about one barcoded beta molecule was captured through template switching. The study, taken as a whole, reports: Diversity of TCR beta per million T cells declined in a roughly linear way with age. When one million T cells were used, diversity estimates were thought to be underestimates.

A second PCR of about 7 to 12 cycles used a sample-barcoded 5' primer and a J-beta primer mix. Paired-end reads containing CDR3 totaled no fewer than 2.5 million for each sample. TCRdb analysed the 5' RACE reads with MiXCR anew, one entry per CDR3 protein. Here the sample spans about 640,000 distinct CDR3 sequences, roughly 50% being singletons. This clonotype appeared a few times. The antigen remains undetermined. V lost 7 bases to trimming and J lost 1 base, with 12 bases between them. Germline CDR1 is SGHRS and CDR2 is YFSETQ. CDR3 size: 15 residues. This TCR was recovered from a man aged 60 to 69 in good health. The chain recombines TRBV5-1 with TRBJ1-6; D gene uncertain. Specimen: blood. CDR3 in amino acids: CASSDGRSYNSPLHF. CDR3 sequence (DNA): TGCGCCAGCTCGGACGGACGGTCCTATAATTCACCCCTCCACTTT.